The text below deals with one T cell receptor beta chain. Sequenced by immunoSEQ multiplex PCR; TCRdb stores in-frame clones only, minus some. The sample carries around 290,000 clones, around nine tenths recorded once. This entry belongs to a study of blood T cell repertoires in COVID-19. The V and J ends lost 3 bases and 9 bases respectively, with 9 bases between them. CDR1 and CDR2 from the germline V gene are SGHNT and YENEEA. The length of the CDR3 is 12 residues. Participant-given clinical history determined each cohort assignment. Donors of Cohort 3 who recovered were those that had two negative PCRs, clearance, or symptom resolution.

The V gene is TRBV11-3, the J gene TRBJ2-1, with D hard to call. The sequenced sample consisted of PBMCs or T cells enriched from blood (not recorded which). The sequence was collected from a woman aged 18-29 years who had recovered from COVID-19. The DNA for the CDR3 is TGTGCCAGCAGCTTCGGTTACGGTGAGCAGTTCTTC. Protein: CASSFGYGEQFF.